These 14 T cell receptor beta chains were all obtained from the same sample, sequenced in a study of T cell clonality in common variable immunodeficiency. The study, taken as a whole, reports: Fewer deletions and N-nucleotide insertions were reportedly seen in common variable immunodeficiency TCR beta sequences.

These receptors' targets are unknown. Method: immunoSEQ multiplex PCR; TCRdb's copy keeps in-frame clones and lacks some. This sample carries around 21,000 clones, none of them present only once. The sequencing input was peripheral blood mononuclear cells. The receptors were gathered from a human donor with common variable immunodeficiency.

Comment on this clone: The sequenced fragment ends 3 residues before the CDR3 boundary, so the rest is inferred from the germline J gene. The chain is built from TRBV18 and TRBJ1-5; D is unclear. The germline CDR1 and CDR2 sequences are KGHSH and LQKENI. This CDR3 is built from 15 residues. V dropped 2 bases and J dropped 0 bases, with 8 bases sitting between them. CDR3 bases read: TGTGCCAGCTCACCATCCTCTAATAGCAATCAGCCC. As protein: CASSPSSNSNQP. The full CDR3 protein reads CASSPSSNSNQPQHF.

A word on this clone: From the germline J gene comes the end of the CDR3, since the read stops 3 residues before it. The chain uses TRBV7-9 and TRBJ2-3; maybe TRBD1 (5 bases). In germline, CDR1 is SEHNR, CDR2 FQNEAQ (reference sequence). There are 12 residues in the CDR3. Trimming removed 5 bases at V and 6 bases at J, with 9 bases between. Incomplete CDR3 DNA: TGTGCCAGCAGCGACAGAGGTGATACG. Translating gives CASSDRGDT. The full-length CDR3 reads as CASSDRGDTQYF.

There are a few counts of this clone. The sequenced part of the CDR3 DNA is TGTGCCAGCAGTGCTGGGGACTTCACAGATACG. This gives the protein CASSAGDFTDT. The full CDR3 is CASSAGDFTDTQYF. The genes are TRBV6-4 and TRBJ2-3, with D maybe TRBD2 (6 bases). The read finishes 3 residues shy of the CDR3 end, and the germline J gene is used to complete it. V gave up 4 bases and J gave up 2 bases, with 10 bases separating them. Germline V CDR1 and CDR2: MRHNA, SNTAGT. CDR3 size: 14 residues.

This clone was counted at least ten times. The read comes to an end 3 residues before the CDR3 does, leaving the germline J gene to fill in the end. The chain has TRBV5-1 and TRBJ2-1; 11 positions match TRBD2. Per the germline V gene, CDR1 is SGHRS and CDR2 is YFSETQ. V lost 4 bases, J lost 5 bases, and 8 bases stayed unmatched. The CDR3 sequence is 16 residues long. The sequenced part of the CDR3 DNA is TGCGCCAGCAGCCCACTAGCGGGAGCGACCCACAATGAG. Translated, it gives CASSPLAGATHNE. The entire CDR3 sequence reads CASSPLAGATHNEQFF.

This clone has only a few counts. The CDR3 end falls 3 residues outside the read, so it is completed with the germline J gene. The chain links TRBV20-1 to TRBJ1-1, with D tentatively TRBD1 (6 bases). The CDR3 consists of 14 residues. V shed 0 bases and J shed 1 base, with 9 bases lying between them. The germline V gene has CDR1 DFQATT and CDR2 SNEGSKA (reference sequence). The CDR3 spells CSAREGQSNTEAFF. CDR3 DNA, as far as it was read: TGCAGTGCTAGAGAAGGACAGTCGAACACTGAA.

This clone was observed a handful of times. Read data end 3 residues before the CDR3 end; the end is taken from the germline J gene. The rearrangement links TRBV19 to TRBJ2-3, with 8 bases identical to TRBD2. CDR1 is LNHDA, CDR2 SQIVND, per germline (reference sequence). The CDR3 loop spans 17 amino acids. The ends lost 0 bases at V and 0 bases at J; junction bases unmatched: 5. The covered CDR3 bases are TGTGCCAGTAGTATAGATGGACTAGCAGAAAGCACAGATACG. It codes for CASSIDGLAESTDT. The CDR3 reads in full as CASSIDGLAESTDTQYF.

The table lists this clone with a few counts. Read coverage stops 3 residues before the CDR3 terminus; the germline J gene supplies the remainder. The chain employs TRBV6-1 and TRBJ1-1; D call uncertain. This CDR3 has 15 amino acids. Germline-derived CDR1 and CDR2 are MNHNS and SASEGT. V was pared by 4 bases and J by 0 bases, with 12 bases between. The CDR3 sequence is CASSAQSLVNTEAFF. CDR3 DNA, as far as it was read: TGTGCCAGCAGTGCCCAGAGCCTAGTGAACACTGAA.

This clone turned up a few times. The CDR3 goes on 3 residues after the read ends, and that part is filled in from the germline J gene. The gene calls are TRBV5-1 and TRBJ2-7; TRBD1 aligns across 7 bases. The V segment lost 0 bases and the J segment 5 bases; nucleotides outside the gene matches: 2. The V gene's germline CDR1 is SGHRS and CDR2 YFSETQ. The CDR3 loop spans 13 amino acids. CDR3 DNA, as far as it was read: TGCGCCAGCAGCTTGGGGGACAGAGACGAG. As protein: CASSLGDRDE. The whole CDR3 reads CASSLGDRDEQYF. The variable domain in full, with the rest retrieved from reference TRBV5-1 and TRBJ2-7, is KAGVTQTPRYLIKTRGQQVTLSCSPISGHRSVSWYQQTPGQGLQFLFEYFSETQRNKGNFPGRFSGRQFSNSRSEMNVSTLELGDSALYLCASSLGDRDEQYFGPGTRLTVT.

This clone was counted only a few times. The CDR3 is cut off 3 residues early in the read; its end comes from the germline J gene. The chain combines TRBV30 with TRBJ2-7; D gene uncertain. Trimming left V 0 bases short and J 2 bases short, with 11 bases between. Germline values: CDR1 GTSNPN, CDR2 SVGIG (reference sequence). The CDR3 has 14 amino acids. The CDR3 is CAWSVPGSAYEQYF. The DNA read from the CDR3 is TGTGCCTGGAGTGTACCCGGGTCGGCCTACGAG.

For this clone: The missing CDR3 end, 3 residues past where the read stops, is filled in from the germline J gene. The rearrangement joins TRBV6-2 or TRBV6-3 to TRBJ2-3; 8 bases are a match to TRBD2. This CDR3 spans 17 amino acids. The V gene end was trimmed by 1 base and the J gene end by 3 bases; junction bases not matched to a gene: 9. Germline V lookup: CDR1 MNHEY, CDR2 SVGEGT. The DNA read from the CDR3 is TGTGCCAGCAGTTACTACGGGGGGGGCGGCGGAACAGATACG. This encodes CASSYYGGGGGTDT. The entire CDR3 is CASSYYGGGGGTDTQYF.

About this clone itself: The CDR3 end lies 3 residues beyond the end of the read and is filled in from the germline J gene. The chain is built from TRBV30 and TRBJ2-3; D is possibly TRBD2 (5 bases). CDR1 GTSNPN and CDR2 SVGIG come from the germline V gene (reference sequence). V dropped 4 bases and J dropped 3 bases, with 14 bases sitting between them. CDR3 length: 14 amino acids. The CDR3 loop is CAWTRGLGTDTQYF. The DNA read from the CDR3 is TGTGCCTGGACTCGCGGACTGGGGACAGATACG.

The sequenced part of the CDR3 DNA is TGTGCCAGCAGGAGTAGCTCCTCATACGAG. Encoded protein: CASRSSSSYE. The CDR3 as a whole reads CASRSSSSYEQYF. V and J are TRBV7-8 and TRBJ2-7; D call uncertain. The read ends 3 residues early relative to the CDR3; the germline J gene fills the gap. Trimming took 6 bases from V and 4 from J, leaving 13 bases between them. CDR1 and CDR2 from the germline V gene are SGHVS and FQNEAQ. The CDR3 totals 13 residues. Combining the CDR3 with reference TRBV7-8 and TRBJ2-7 gives the whole variable domain GAGVSQSPRYKVAKRGQDVALRCDPISGHVSLFWYQQALGQGPEFLTYFQNEAQLDKSGLPSDRFFAERPEGSVSTLKIQRTQQEDSAVYLCASRSSSSYEQYFGPGTRLTVT.

This clone was recorded many times. The CDR3 end is not reached by the read, which stops 3 residues before it; the germline J gene fills it in. The J gene is TRBJ1-4, the V gene TRBV18, with D tentatively TRBD1 (6 bases). The CDR3 loop spans 14 amino acids. Between the trimmed V and J ends, which lost 5 bases and 6 bases, there was a span of 13 bases. Germline V gene sequence: CDR1 KGHSH, CDR2 LQKENI. Incomplete CDR3 DNA: TGTGCCAGCTCATCTCGACAGGCGGATGAAAAA. Its protein is CASSSRQADEK. Given in full, the CDR3 is CASSSRQADEKLFF.

This clone was counted many times. The sequenced fragment ends 3 residues before the CDR3 boundary, so the rest is inferred from the germline J gene. This chain joins TRBV6-1 and TRBJ2-1, with 10 bases that match TRBD2. The germline V gene encodes CDR1 MNHNS and CDR2 SASEGT. There are 16 residues in the CDR3. Unmatched junction bases numbered 2, after V lost 2 bases and J lost 1 base. This CDR3 reads CASSERLAGSYNEQFF. The CDR3 DNA, read in part, is TGTGCCAGCAGTGAACGACTAGCGGGTTCCTACAATGAG.